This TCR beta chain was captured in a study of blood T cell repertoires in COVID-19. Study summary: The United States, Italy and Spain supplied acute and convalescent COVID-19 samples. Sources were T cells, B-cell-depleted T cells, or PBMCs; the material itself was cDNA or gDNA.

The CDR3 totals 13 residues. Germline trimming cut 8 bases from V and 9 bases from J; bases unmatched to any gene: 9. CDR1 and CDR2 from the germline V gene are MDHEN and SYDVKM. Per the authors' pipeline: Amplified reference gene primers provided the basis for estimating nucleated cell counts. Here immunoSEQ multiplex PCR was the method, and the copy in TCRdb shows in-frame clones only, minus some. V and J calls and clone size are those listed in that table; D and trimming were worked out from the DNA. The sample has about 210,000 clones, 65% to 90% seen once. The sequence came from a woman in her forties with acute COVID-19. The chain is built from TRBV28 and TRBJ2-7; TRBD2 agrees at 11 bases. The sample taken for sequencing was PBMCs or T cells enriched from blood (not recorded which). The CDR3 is CASGASGGRGQYF. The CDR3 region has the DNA TGTGCCAGCGGGGCTAGCGGGGGGCGGGGGCAGTACTTC.